Listed here are 9 T cell receptor beta chains from one sample, sequenced in a study of T cell clones after liver transplantation. TCRdb's copy holds only in-frame clones and misses some; the assay was immunoSEQ multiplex PCR. The table has 40,000 to 65,000 clones, roughly 80% seen once. The sample in question was CD4+ T cells from blood, obtained before liver transplant. The receptors shown here come from a human donor who received a liver transplant.

The genes are TRBV6-4 and TRBJ2-3; 9 positions agree with TRBD2. The CDR3 is made up of 14 amino acids. CDR1 and CDR2 from the germline V gene are MRHNA and SNTAGT. Trimming at V came to 6 bases and at J to 1 base, leaving 2 bases not matched to a gene. Here the CDR3 reads CASRREGGTDTQYF. The CDR3 DNA reads as TGTGCCAGCAGGCGGGAGGGCGGCACAGATACGCAGTATTTT.

CDR3 DNA sequence: TGCGCCAGCAGCCTGCTCCCGGGACTAGCGGACGAGCTAGAAGGCACAGATACGCAGTATTTT. This codes for CASSLLPGLADELEGTDTQYF. The chain carries TRBV4-3 and TRBJ2-3; 11 positions match TRBD2. The J segment lost 1 base and the V segment lost 4 bases, leaving 19 bases of the junction unmatched. The CDR3 contains 21 residues. CDR1 is LGHNA, CDR2 YSLEER, per germline.

This clone appeared a few times. CDR3 sequence: CASSSGQGYGYTF. DNA for the CDR3: TGTGCCAGCAGCTCAGGACAGGGCTATGGCTACACCTTC. The chain has TRBV7-6 and TRBJ1-2, with 8 bases aligning to TRBD1. CDR3 size: 13 residues. The ends lost 4 bases at V and 4 bases at J; junction bases unmatched: 2. CDR1 and CDR2 from the germline V gene are SGHVS and FNYEAQ.

V gene TRBV18 combines with J gene TRBJ2-3; D is possibly TRBD1 or TRBD2 (5 bases each). The CDR3 runs 16 residues. V lost 5 bases to trimming and J lost 2 bases, with 17 bases between them. From germline, CDR1 is KGHSH and CDR2 LQKENI. The CDR3 bases are TGTGCCAGCTCATCCCAACCGGGGCCAATCACAGATACGCAGTATTTT. As protein: CASSSQPGPITDTQYF.

This rearrangement joins TRBV5-1 to TRBJ2-1; no clear D. The V and J ends lost 5 bases and 5 bases respectively, with 11 bases between them. The germline V gene has CDR1 SGHRS and CDR2 YFSETQ. The length of the CDR3 is 13 residues. CDR3 region: CASRQLGNNEQFF. CDR3 bases: TGCGCCAGCAGGCAACTTGGGAACAATGAGCAGTTCTTC.

The chain is built from TRBV27 and TRBJ2-3, with 14 bases fitting TRBD2. V was pared by 5 bases and J by 3 bases, with 4 bases of the junction left unmatched. The CDR3 covers 16 residues. Germline V gene sequence: CDR1 MNHEY, CDR2 SMNVEV (reference sequence). CDR3 DNA: TGTGCCAGCAGTGCCCGACTAGCGGGGGGGACAGATACGCAGTATTTT. This encodes CASSARLAGGTDTQYF.

This chain connects TRBV6-5 to TRBJ1-2, with TRBD1 matching over 7 bases. Germline CDR1 reads MNHEY; CDR2 reads SVGAGI. The CDR3 extends over 15 amino acids. The J segment lost 1 base and the V segment lost 4 bases, leaving 6 bases of the junction unmatched. The CDR3 DNA reads as TGTGCCAGCAGTTTCGACAGGGACGGTAACTATGGCTACACCTTC. Translating it yields CASSFDRDGNYGYTF.

V gene TRBV5-6 combines with J gene TRBJ1-2; TRBD1 is a possible D gene (5 bases). The CDR3 contains 17 residues. Germline assignment: CDR1 SGHDT and CDR2 YYEEEE. V was cut by 1 base and J by 3 bases, with 19 bases left in between. In DNA, the CDR3 is TGTGCCAGCAGCTTGCTGGGGACCTCGGACGATCACTATGGCTACACCTTC. The encoded protein is CASSLLGTSDDHYGYTF.

The genes are TRBV12-5 and TRBJ1-5; no reliable D call. Germline V CDR1 and CDR2: LGHNT, FRNRAP. The V end lost 0 bases, the J end lost 7 bases, and 19 bases lay between the germline ends. This CDR3 contains 17 residues. CDR3 DNA sequence: TGTGCTAGTGGTTTGGTACTTGAGGGCATGGGTGGGCAGCCCCAGCATTTT. It yields the protein CASGLVLEGMGGQPQHF. The whole variable domain, filled in from reference TRBV12-5 and TRBJ1-5, reads DARVTQTPRHKVTEMGQEVTMRCQPILGHNTVFWYRQTMMQGLELLAYFRNRAPLDDSGMPKDRFSAEMPDATLATLKIQPSEPRDSAVYFCASGLVLEGMGGQPQHFGDGTRLSIL.